Given below is one TCR beta chain in context. The data stem from a study of T cells in Graves' hyperthyroidism and ophthalmopathy. Study information: Specimen type is peripheral blood, collected at initial diagnosis prior to any treatment.

Germline assignment: CDR1 DFQATT and CDR2 SNEGSKA (reference sequence). The CDR3 loop spans 16 amino acids. Trimming removed 0 bases from V and 8 bases from J; junction bases left unmatched: 9. Template material for amplifying TCR beta CDR3 regions consisted of RNA transcripts. The TCR CDR3 first-round RT-PCR relied on the HTBI primer set. TCRdb fed the multiplex PCR reads into MiXCR, producing one record per CDR3 protein. Of over 650,000 distinct CDR3 sequences in the sample, roughly 17% were seen once. What was sequenced was blood. This rearrangement joins TRBV20-1 to TRBJ1-5; 11 nucleotides match TRBD1. This TCR derives from a man between 18 and 35 years old with Graves' hyperthyroidism. The CDR3 region has the DNA TGCAGTGCTAGAGAAGCGGGACAGGGGGTTAGTAAGCCCCAGCATTTT. Encoded protein: CSAREAGQGVSKPQHF.